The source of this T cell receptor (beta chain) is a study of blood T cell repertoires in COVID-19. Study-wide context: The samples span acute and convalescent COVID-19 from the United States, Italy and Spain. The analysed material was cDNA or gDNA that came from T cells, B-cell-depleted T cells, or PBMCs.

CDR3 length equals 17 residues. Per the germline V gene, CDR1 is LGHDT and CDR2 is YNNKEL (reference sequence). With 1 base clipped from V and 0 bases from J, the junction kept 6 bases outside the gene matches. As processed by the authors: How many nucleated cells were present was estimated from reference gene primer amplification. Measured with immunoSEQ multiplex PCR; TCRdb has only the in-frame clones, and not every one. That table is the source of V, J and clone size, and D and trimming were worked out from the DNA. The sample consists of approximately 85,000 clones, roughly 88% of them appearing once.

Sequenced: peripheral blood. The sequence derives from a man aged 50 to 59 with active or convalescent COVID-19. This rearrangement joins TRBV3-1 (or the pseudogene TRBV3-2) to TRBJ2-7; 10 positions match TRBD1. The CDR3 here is CASSQGDRGLNSYEQYF. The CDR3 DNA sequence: TGTGCCAGCAGCCAAGGGGACAGGGGACTAAACTCCTACGAGCAGTACTTC.